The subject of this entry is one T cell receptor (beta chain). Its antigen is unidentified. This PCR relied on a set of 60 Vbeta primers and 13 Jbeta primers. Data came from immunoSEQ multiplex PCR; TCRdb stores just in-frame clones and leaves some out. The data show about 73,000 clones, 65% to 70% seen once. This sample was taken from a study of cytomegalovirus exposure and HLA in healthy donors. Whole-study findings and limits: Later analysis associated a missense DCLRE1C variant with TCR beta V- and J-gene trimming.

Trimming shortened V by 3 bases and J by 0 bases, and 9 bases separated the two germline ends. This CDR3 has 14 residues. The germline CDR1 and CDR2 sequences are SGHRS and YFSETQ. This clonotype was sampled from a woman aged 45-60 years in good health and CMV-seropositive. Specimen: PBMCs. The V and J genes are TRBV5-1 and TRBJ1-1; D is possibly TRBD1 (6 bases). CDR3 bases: TGCGCCAGCAGCTGGACAGAGTTGAACACTGAAGCTTTCTTT. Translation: CASSWTELNTEAFF.